Presented here are 29 T cell receptor beta chains from one specimen sequenced in a study of shared clonotypes between healthy human individuals. The protocol was immunoSEQ multiplex PCR, while the TCRdb copy is restricted to in-frame clones and leaves out a portion. This sample carries about 2.5 million clones, around 92% of them seen once, and the ten largest clones take around 0.4%. Sequencing was performed on naive CD4+ T cells from PBMCs. The subset here: CD45RA+ positively selected. The source is a young man in good health. Some clones in this sample may be carry-over from other donors' samples.

The chain carries TRBV7-8 and TRBJ1-2, with D uncertain. Between the trimmed V and J ends, which lost 5 bases and 0 bases, there was a span of 19 bases. From germline, CDR1 is SGHVS and CDR2 FQNEAQ. The CDR3 totals 17 residues. In DNA form, the CDR3 reads TGTGCCAGCAGCCCAGGACCTTCTCTAGGTACTAACTATGGCTACACCTTC. This codes for CASSPGPSLGTNYGYTF.

The chain carries TRBV27 and TRBJ1-2; 7 bases align to TRBD1. The trim removed 7 bases at V and 3 bases at J, leaving 11 bases unmatched. This CDR3 has 15 residues. The germline V gene encodes CDR1 MNHEY and CDR2 SMNVEV (reference sequence). Written as DNA, the CDR3 is TGTGCCAGCACGTCCCCCGGACAGGACCACTATGGCTACACCTTC. Translated: CASTSPGQDHYGYTF.

CDR3 bases: TGTGCCAGCAGTGTGAGCGTTGGCGAGCAGTACTTC. It translates to CASSVSVGEQYF. This chain links TRBV2 with TRBJ2-7; D unclear. V lost 4 bases to trimming and J lost 6 bases, with 10 bases between them. CDR1 and CDR2 from the germline V gene are SNHLY and FYNNEI. The CDR3 sequence is 12 residues long.

The chain is built from TRBV12-5 and TRBJ2-7; unclear D gene. Germline CDR1 and CDR2: LGHNT and FRNRAP. There are 13 residues in the CDR3. V dropped 2 bases and J dropped 4 bases, with 9 bases sitting between them. CDR3 sequence: CASGLLLGYEQYF. In DNA, the CDR3 is TGTGCTAGTGGTTTGTTATTGGGGTACGAGCAGTACTTC. Full variable domain (rest looked up from reference TRBV12-5 and TRBJ2-7): DARVTQTPRHKVTEMGQEVTMRCQPILGHNTVFWYRQTMMQGLELLAYFRNRAPLDDSGMPKDRFSAEMPDATLATLKIQPSEPRDSAVYFCASGLLLGYEQYFGPGTRLTVT.

The chain employs TRBV28 and TRBJ2-7; D is uncertain. Trimming removed 4 bases at V and 5 bases at J, with 18 bases between. The CDR3 is 15 amino acids. Germline CDR1 reads MDHEN; CDR2 reads SYDVKM. The CDR3 bases are TGTGCCAGCAGTTCCCCGAGTTTCCAATCCCACGAGCAGTACTTC. This codes for CASSSPSFQSHEQYF. Based on the CDR3 plus reference TRBV28 and TRBJ2-7, the full variable domain is DVKVTQSSRYLVKRTGEKVFLECVQDMDHENMFWYRQDPGLGLRLIYFSYDVKMKEKGDIPEGYSVSREKKERFSLILESASTNQTSMYLCASSSPSFQSHEQYFGPGTRLTVT.

The CDR3 loop is CASSKGQGIATNEKLFF. In DNA form, the CDR3 reads TGCGCCAGCAGCAAGGGACAGGGGATCGCAACTAATGAAAAACTGTTTTTT. The chain carries TRBV5-1 and TRBJ1-4; 10 bases fit TRBD1. Germline V lookup: CDR1 SGHRS, CDR2 YFSETQ. The V segment lost 4 bases and the J segment 0 bases; nucleotides outside the gene matches: 6. The CDR3 is 17 residues long.

The V gene is TRBV28, the J gene TRBJ1-5; D gene unclear. The germline gives CDR1 MDHEN, CDR2 SYDVKM. V shed 6 bases and J shed 3 bases, with 12 bases lying between them. This CDR3 spans 14 amino acids. DNA of the CDR3: TGTGCCAGCAGGCGAGGCCATAACAATCAGCCCCAGCATTTT. Translating gives CASRRGHNNQPQHF. Supplemented by reference TRBV28 and TRBJ1-5, the full variable domain reads DVKVTQSSRYLVKRTGEKVFLECVQDMDHENMFWYRQDPGLGLRLIYFSYDVKMKEKGDIPEGYSVSREKKERFSLILESASTNQTSMYLCASRRGHNNQPQHFGDGTRLSIL.

Turning to this clone: Other DNA sequences in the same sample also yield this CDR3. The CDR3 DNA is TGCGCCAGCAGCTTGTCCCAGCCAACAGATACGCAGTATTTT. Translating it yields CASSLSQPTDTQYF. The chain has TRBV5-1 and TRBJ2-3; D ambiguous. CDR1 SGHRS and CDR2 YFSETQ come from the germline V gene. V gave up 1 base and J gave up 3 bases, with 9 bases separating them. The CDR3 consists of 14 residues. The variable domain in full, completed from reference TRBV5-1 and TRBJ2-3, reads KAGVTQTPRYLIKTRGQQVTLSCSPISGHRSVSWYQQTPGQGLQFLFEYFSETQRNKGNFPGRFSGRQFSNSRSEMNVSTLELGDSALYLCASSLSQPTDTQYFGPGTRLTVL.

This chain's CDR3 is CASSIYGTSGSLTGELFF. The CDR3 DNA is TGTGCCAGTAGTATCTACGGGACTAGCGGGAGCCTAACCGGGGAGCTGTTTTTT. The chain recombines TRBV19 with TRBJ2-2, with TRBD2 identical over 14 bases. The CDR3 consists of 18 residues. Germline V CDR1 and CDR2: LNHDA, SQIVND (reference sequence). Trimming took 3 bases from V and 5 from J; bases not matched to a gene: 8.

The rearrangement joins TRBV28 to TRBJ2-5, with 7 bases aligning to TRBD2. CDR3 length equals 15 residues. CDR1 and CDR2 from the germline V gene are MDHEN and SYDVKM. V shed 4 bases, J shed 2 bases, and the junction held 7 bases outside the gene matches. The CDR3 DNA reads as TGTGCCAGCAGTTCTAGCGGACAAGGACAAGAGACCCAGTACTTC. Protein: CASSSSGQGQETQYF.

This chain joins TRBV6-1 and TRBJ2-3; 8 bases match TRBD2. The CDR3 runs 13 residues. CDR1 is MNHNS, CDR2 SASEGT, per germline. The V gene end was trimmed by 6 bases and the J gene end by 4 bases; junction bases not matched to a gene: 3. The DNA for the CDR3 is TGTGCCAGCAGCCCGGGGGGGCCAGATACGCAGTATTTT. As protein: CASSPGGPDTQYF.

The gene calls are TRBV18 and TRBJ2-7, with D possibly matching TRBD1 (6 bases). Germline CDR1 and CDR2: KGHSH and LQKENI. The CDR3 has 15 residues. The V end was cut by 3 bases, the J end by 2 bases, with 14 bases between. CDR3 in DNA: TGTGCCAGCTCACCTCGGAGCAGGACAGCCTACGAGCAGTACTTC. Protein product: CASSPRSRTAYEQYF.

J is TRBJ2-1 and V is TRBV7-9; D remains unclear. Per the germline V gene, CDR1 is SEHNR and CDR2 is FQNEAQ (reference sequence). The CDR3 extends over 11 amino acids. V shed 7 bases and J shed 9 bases, with 10 bases lying between them. The CDR3 DNA reads as TGTGCCAGCAATGATAACGGTGAGCAGTTCTTC. It specifies CASNDNGEQFF.

J is TRBJ2-5 and V is TRBV6-6; D ambiguous. With 5 bases removed from V and 7 bases from J, the gap between germline ends came to 20 bases. The germline V gene has CDR1 MNHNY and CDR2 SVGAGI (reference sequence). The CDR3 is made up of 15 amino acids. The CDR3 region is CASSPGLVGPGTQYF. CDR3 coding DNA: TGTGCCAGCAGTCCGGGCCTAGTAGGGCCCGGGACCCAGTACTTC.

This chain uses TRBV5-3 with TRBJ2-2, with 8 bases fitting TRBD2. TRBV5-3 is reported as an ORF; its role is uncertain. CDR3 length: 20 residues. J lost 0 bases, V lost 4 bases, and 17 bases had no gene match. CDR3 coding DNA: TGTGCCAGAAGCAGGGTCACCGGGACTAGACAAGATGCGAACACCGGGGAGCTGTTTTTT. Translated: CARSRVTGTRQDANTGELFF.

The J gene is TRBJ2-2, the V gene TRBV28, with a tentative D call TRBD1 (5 bases). Germline V gene data show CDR1 as MDHEN and CDR2 as SYDVKM. This CDR3 is built from 15 residues. V was clipped by 3 bases and J by 2 bases, with 10 bases between them. Here the CDR3 DNA reads TGTGCCAGCAGTTTGGCAGGGAAAAACACCGGGGAGCTGTTTTTT. This gives the protein CASSLAGKNTGELFF. The variable domain in full, with the rest retrieved from reference TRBV28 and TRBJ2-2, is DVKVTQSSRYLVKRTGEKVFLECVQDMDHENMFWYRQDPGLGLRLIYFSYDVKMKEKGDIPEGYSVSREKKERFSLILESASTNQTSMYLCASSLAGKNTGELFFGEGSRLTVL.

V is TRBV6-1 and J is TRBJ2-7; 11 nucleotides match TRBD1. Germline CDR1 reads MNHNS; CDR2 reads SASEGT. The CDR3 has 14 residues. After removal of 7 bases from V and 2 bases from J, the junction contained 4 bases not matched to a gene. CDR3 sequence (DNA): TGTGCCAGCAAACCGGGACAGGGGGCCTACGAGCAGTACTTC. It specifies CASKPGQGAYEQYF.

The table lists this clone with a count of one. The V call is TRBV30, the J call TRBJ2-7, with D possibly being TRBD1 or TRBD2 (6 bases each). Per germline, CDR1 GTSNPN and CDR2 SVGIG (reference sequence). CDR3 length: 13 residues. Trimming took off 5 bases at V and 4 bases at J, with 15 bases between the two ends. CDR3 sequence: CAWQRGQKYEQYF. As DNA, the CDR3 is TGTGCCTGGCAACGGGGGCAGAAATACGAGCAGTACTTC.

The rearrangement links TRBV5-1 to TRBJ1-5; 9 bases agree with TRBD1. With 0 bases clipped from V and 3 bases from J, the junction kept 4 bases outside the gene matches. CDR1 and CDR2 from the germline V gene are SGHRS and YFSETQ. The CDR3 is 16 amino acids. In DNA form, the CDR3 reads TGCGCCAGCAGCTTGGAAGGGGACAGGGCCAATCAGCCCCAGCATTTT. Protein: CASSLEGDRANQPQHF. Together with reference TRBV5-1 and TRBJ1-5, the CDR3 gives the full variable domain: KAGVTQTPRYLIKTRGQQVTLSCSPISGHRSVSWYQQTPGQGLQFLFEYFSETQRNKGNFPGRFSGRQFSNSRSEMNVSTLELGDSALYLCASSLEGDRANQPQHFGDGTRLSIL.

This clone was recorded once. The rearrangement joins TRBV18 to TRBJ1-1; D might be TRBD1 (5 bases). This CDR3 region has 14 residues. V lost 6 bases and J 1 base, leaving 12 bases between the germline ends. Germline loops: CDR1 KGHSH, CDR2 LQKENI. This CDR3 reads CASSSTVTNTEAFF. The CDR3 nucleotides are TGTGCCAGCTCGTCGACAGTGACGAACACTGAAGCTTTCTTT.

This chain uses TRBV30 with TRBJ2-7; the D gene is possibly TRBD2 (5 bases). The CDR3 length is 15 residues. The V gene's germline CDR1 is GTSNPN and CDR2 SVGIG (reference sequence). V lost 2 bases, J lost 0 bases, and 14 bases lay in between. The CDR3, as DNA: TGTGCCTGGAGTCGGGGATCTTCGAACTCCTACGAGCAGTACTTC. Encoded protein: CAWSRGSSNSYEQYF.

The V and J genes are TRBV19 and TRBJ2-5; perhaps D is TRBD1 or TRBD2 (5 bases each). Trimming stripped 2 bases from V and 5 bases from J, with 15 bases between. The CDR3 has 15 amino acids. The germline V gene has CDR1 LNHDA and CDR2 SQIVND (reference sequence). The CDR3 protein is CASSIRGSGVETQYF. The CDR3 DNA follows: TGTGCCAGTAGTATAAGGGGCTCCGGGGTGGAGACCCAGTACTTC.

The V gene is TRBV6-1, the J gene TRBJ1-5; D gene uncertain. CDR1 MNHNS and CDR2 SASEGT come from the germline V gene. V gave up 7 bases and J gave up 7 bases, with 14 bases separating them. This CDR3 has 13 residues. Here the CDR3 DNA reads TGTGCCAGCAATGGGCAGGTTTGGCAGCCCCAGCATTTT. Translating gives CASNGQVWQPQHF.

This clone turned up a few times. The chain joins TRBV19 to TRBJ1-5, with 8 bases that match TRBD1. The CDR3 is made up of 14 amino acids. The germline gives CDR1 LNHDA, CDR2 SQIVND (reference sequence). V shed 5 bases and J 3 bases; nucleotides not matched to a gene: 3. The CDR3: CASSDRGVNQPQHF. The CDR3 DNA reads TGTGCCAGTAGTGACAGGGGAGTCAATCAGCCCCAGCATTTT.

CDR3 sequence reads: CSVGPGVRDTEAFF. Written as DNA, the CDR3 is TGCAGCGTTGGCCCAGGGGTTAGGGACACTGAAGCTTTCTTT. The rearrangement uses TRBV29-1 and TRBJ1-1, with D perhaps matching TRBD1 (6 bases). V was cut by 4 bases and J by 3 bases, with 15 bases left in between. Germline CDR1 SQVTM, CDR2 ANQGSEA. CDR3 length equals 14 residues. The full variable domain, rest sourced from reference TRBV29-1 and TRBJ1-1, is SAVISQKPSRDICQRGTSLTIQCQVDSQVTMMFWYRQQPGQSLTLIATANQGSEATYESGFVIDKFPISRPNLTFSTLTVSNMSPEDSSIYLCSVGPGVRDTEAFFGQGTRLTVV.

This chain joins TRBV11-3 and TRBJ2-1, with 13 bases that match TRBD2. Germline assignment: CDR1 SGHNT and CDR2 YENEEA. V lost 4 bases and J lost 4; bases outside the gene matches: 7. The CDR3 has 17 amino acids. CDR3 loop: CASSSRGTSGVYNEQFF. In nucleotides, the CDR3 is TGTGCCAGCAGCTCCCGGGGGACTAGCGGGGTATACAATGAGCAGTTCTTC.

This clone has just one count. The rearrangement links TRBV11-3 to TRBJ2-5, with 7 bases identical to TRBD2. Germline CDR1 and CDR2: SGHNT and YENEEA. CDR3 size: 15 residues. J lost 5 bases, V lost 2 bases, and 8 bases had no gene match. Here the CDR3 DNA reads TGTGCCAGCAGCTTACGCGGGAGAATGGGGGAGACCCAGTACTTC. It encodes CASSLRGRMGETQYF.

The V call is TRBV5-6, the J call TRBJ2-7, with TRBD1 matching 7 bases. The V gene's germline CDR1 is SGHDT and CDR2 YYEEEE. This CDR3 has 13 amino acids. With 2 bases clipped from V and 3 bases from J, the junction kept 2 bases outside the gene matches. The CDR3 DNA sequence: TGTGCCAGCAGCTTTGCAGGGGGCTACGAGCAGTACTTC. Amino acids: CASSFAGGYEQYF.

V usage is TRBV29-1 and J usage is TRBJ2-1; 10 bases map to TRBD2. This CDR3 is 16 amino acids long. CDR1 is SQVTM, CDR2 ANQGSEA, per germline. Losses at the gene ends were 5 bases for V and 2 bases for J; bases not matched to a gene: 9. The CDR3 loop reads CSVRDGLAAPYNEQFF. DNA of the CDR3: TGCAGCGTTCGAGACGGACTAGCGGCCCCCTACAATGAGCAGTTCTTC.